Listed below are T cell receptor beta chains from one sample, sequenced in a study of CD8 T cells in ankylosing spondylitis. Via MiXCR, TCRdb re-called the 5' RACE reads, giving one row per CDR3 protein. In the table there are roughly 300,000 distinct CDR3 sequences, roughly 8% of which are singletons. Sequenced material: blood, either unsorted or a sorted T cell fraction (not recorded which). The receptors here all came from a male donor with ankylosing spondylitis. CDR3s include the opening cysteine and the closing phenylalanine or tryptophan. Fields, in order: clone size, CDR3 length, J gene, V gene, D gene, CDR3 DNA, CDR3 protein. D genes are given only for firm matches. Size values are once, few and many counts, or a class for expanded clones, and some rows have none.

abundance: many; len: 16; j_gene: TRBJ2-2; v_gene: TRBV5-1; d_gene: TRBD2; CDR3nt: TGCGCCAGCAGCTTGGCCGCGGGGGCGAACACCGGGGAGCTGTTTTTT; CDR3aa: CASSLAAGANTGELFF
abundance: many; len: 16; j_gene: TRBJ2-7; v_gene: TRBV7-8; d_gene: -; CDR3nt: TGTGCCAGCAGCTTAGGTTTAGGAGGGGGTGCCTACGAGCAGTACTTC; CDR3aa: CASSLGLGGGAYEQYF
abundance: few; len: 16; j_gene: TRBJ2-2; v_gene: TRBV5-1; d_gene: -; CDR3nt: TGCGCCAGCAGCTTGGGGCTAGCGACGAACACCGGGGAGCTGTTTTTT; CDR3aa: CASSLGLATNTGELFF
abundance: -; len: 15; j_gene: TRBJ2-5; v_gene: TRBV30; d_gene: -; CDR3nt: TGTGCCTGGGGGGCCCCCGCGGGTATCCAAGAGACCCAGTACTTC; CDR3aa: CAWGAPAGIQETQYF
abundance: few; len: 15; j_gene: TRBJ2-1; v_gene: TRBV9; d_gene: -; CDR3nt: TGTGCCAGCAGCGTAGCGCCGAACTCCTACAATGAGCAGTTCTTC; CDR3aa: CASSVAPNSYNEQFF
abundance: many; len: 14; j_gene: TRBJ1-2; v_gene: TRBV5-1; d_gene: -; CDR3nt: TGCGCCAGCAGCTTGGATGGGGGGCGAGATGGCTACACCTTC; CDR3aa: CASSLDGGRDGYTF
abundance: -; len: 13; j_gene: TRBJ2-3; v_gene: TRBV12-5; d_gene: -; CDR3nt: TGTGCTAGTGGTCCCGAGGGGACAGATACGCAGTATTTT; CDR3aa: CASGPEGTDTQYF
abundance: -; len: 14; j_gene: TRBJ1-5; v_gene: TRBV7-9; d_gene: TRBD1; CDR3nt: TGTGCCAGCAGCCCGGGGCAGGGGGCTCAGCCCCAGCATTTT; CDR3aa: CASSPGQGAQPQHF
abundance: few; len: 14; j_gene: TRBJ2-3; v_gene: TRBV5-1; d_gene: TRBD1; CDR3nt: TGCGCCAGCAGCCCCGGGACAGGGCCAGATACGCAGTATTTT; CDR3aa: CASSPGTGPDTQYF
abundance: -; len: 12; j_gene: TRBJ1-1; v_gene: TRBV27; d_gene: -; CDR3nt: TGTGCCAGCAGTTCGACGGTCACTGAAGCTTTCTTT; CDR3aa: CASSSTVTEAFF
abundance: few; len: 14; j_gene: TRBJ2-4; v_gene: TRBV20-1; d_gene: -; CDR3nt: TGCAGTGCTACTCCGGGACGCGGAAAAAACATTCAGTACTTC; CDR3aa: CSATPGRGKNIQYF
abundance: -; len: 18; j_gene: TRBJ2-4; v_gene: TRBV7-6; d_gene: TRBD1; CDR3nt: TGTGCCAGCAGCCTAAGCCCCAACAGGGGCCAGGCCAAAAACATTCAGTACTTC; CDR3aa: CASSLSPNRGQAKNIQYF
abundance: -; len: 14; j_gene: TRBJ2-7; v_gene: TRBV7-9; d_gene: TRBD1; CDR3nt: TGTGCCAGCAGCACCCGGGACAGGGCCTACGAGCAGTACTTC; CDR3aa: CASSTRDRAYEQYF
abundance: -; len: 15; j_gene: TRBJ2-3; v_gene: TRBV24-1; d_gene: -; CDR3nt: TGTGCCACCAGTGAGGTAGCGAGCACCACAGATACGCAGTATTTT; CDR3aa: CATSEVASTTDTQYF
abundance: -; len: 13; j_gene: TRBJ2-7; v_gene: TRBV7-6; d_gene: TRBD2; CDR3nt: TGTGCCAGCAGTTTAGCGGGGAGTAACGAGCAGTACTTC; CDR3aa: CASSLAGSNEQYF
abundance: -; len: 16; j_gene: TRBJ2-3; v_gene: TRBV7-3; d_gene: TRBD2; CDR3nt: TGTGCCAGCAGCCCCAGACTAGCGGAGAGCACAGATACGCAGTATTTT; CDR3aa: CASSPRLAESTDTQYF
abundance: -; len: 15; j_gene: TRBJ2-1; v_gene: TRBV7-6; d_gene: -; CDR3nt: TGTGCCAGCAGCCGCTGGGTGGAGTTCGGCAATGAGCAGTTCTTC; CDR3aa: CASSRWVEFGNEQFF
abundance: -; len: 13; j_gene: TRBJ2-1; v_gene: TRBV12-3/TRBV12-4; d_gene: -; CDR3nt: TGTGCCAGCAGTTTAGTCGGAAACAATGAGCAGTTCTTC; CDR3aa: CASSLVGNNEQFF
abundance: few; len: 16; j_gene: TRBJ2-3; v_gene: TRBV5-1; d_gene: -; CDR3nt: TGCGCCAGCAGCTTGGCCACAATATCTAGCACAGATACGCAGTATTTT; CDR3aa: CASSLATISSTDTQYF
abundance: -; len: 16; j_gene: TRBJ2-2; v_gene: TRBV12-3/TRBV12-4; d_gene: TRBD2; CDR3nt: TGTGCCAGCAGACAAAAGCGGGAGGGCGGGACCGGGGAGCTGTTTTTT; CDR3aa: CASRQKREGGTGELFF
abundance: few; len: 16; j_gene: TRBJ2-3; v_gene: TRBV4-3; d_gene: -; CDR3nt: TGCGCCAGCAGCCAAGAGGTTAGCGGTACCACAGATACGCAGTATTTT; CDR3aa: CASSQEVSGTTDTQYF
abundance: -; len: 13; j_gene: TRBJ2-1; v_gene: TRBV7-9; d_gene: -; CDR3nt: TGTGCCAGCAGCTTAATGCAGGGTCGTGAGCAGTTCTTC; CDR3aa: CASSLMQGREQFF
abundance: many; len: 14; j_gene: TRBJ2-3; v_gene: TRBV4-3; d_gene: -; CDR3nt: TGCGCCAGCAGCCAAGCAGTAGGCACAGATACGCAGTATTTT; CDR3aa: CASSQAVGTDTQYF
abundance: -; len: 14; j_gene: TRBJ2-3; v_gene: TRBV5-8; d_gene: -; CDR3nt: TGTGCCAGCAGCTCGCGGGACCGAGGAGATACGCAGTATTTT; CDR3aa: CASSSRDRGDTQYF
abundance: many; len: 15; j_gene: TRBJ2-7; v_gene: TRBV28; d_gene: TRBD1; CDR3nt: TGTGCCAGCTGCAGGGACAGGGACTTCTCCTACGAGCAGTACTTC; CDR3aa: CASCRDRDFSYEQYF
abundance: many; len: 12; j_gene: TRBJ2-3; v_gene: TRBV28; d_gene: -; CDR3nt: TGTGCCAGCGGCCCGGGGCCAGATACGCAGTATTTT; CDR3aa: CASGPGPDTQYF
abundance: few; len: 11; j_gene: TRBJ2-1; v_gene: TRBV28; d_gene: -; CDR3nt: TGTGCCAGCAGTTTCGGGGTTGAGCAGTTCTTC; CDR3aa: CASSFGVEQFF
abundance: -; len: 14; j_gene: TRBJ2-3; v_gene: TRBV6-9; d_gene: -; CDR3nt: TGTGCCAGCACCCCCCACGGGAATACAGATACGCAGTATTTT; CDR3aa: CASTPHGNTDTQYF
abundance: -; len: 16; j_gene: TRBJ2-1; v_gene: TRBV7-3; d_gene: -; CDR3nt: TGTGCCAGTGCGGTACAGGGGGGGAGCACACACAATGAGCAGTTCTTC; CDR3aa: CASAVQGGSTHNEQFF
abundance: -; len: 16; j_gene: TRBJ1-1; v_gene: TRBV4-1; d_gene: TRBD1; CDR3nt: TGCGCCAGCAGCCAAGATGCGAAAGGGGGCTTCACTGAAGCTTTCTTT; CDR3aa: CASSQDAKGGFTEAFF
abundance: few; len: 15; j_gene: TRBJ2-1; v_gene: TRBV24-1; d_gene: TRBD2; CDR3nt: TGTGCCACCAGTGATTCACTAGCGGGAGGGGCTCTTTGGTTCTTC; CDR3aa: CATSDSLAGGALWFF
abundance: -; len: 13; j_gene: TRBJ2-7; v_gene: TRBV28; d_gene: -; CDR3nt: TGTGCCAGCAGCCGGACAACGTCTCAAGAGCAGTACTTC; CDR3aa: CASSRTTSQEQYF
abundance: few; len: 14; j_gene: TRBJ2-5; v_gene: TRBV25-1; d_gene: -; CDR3nt: TGTGCCAGCAGTGACCCCGGGAGACAAGAGACCCAGTACTTC; CDR3aa: CASSDPGRQETQYF
abundance: few; len: 13; j_gene: TRBJ2-1; v_gene: TRBV10-3; d_gene: -; CDR3nt: TGTGCCATCAGTGAGTCGATGGGGAGGAAACAGTTCTTC; CDR3aa: CAISESMGRKQFF